One and the same sample provided the 8 T cell receptor beta chains below, sequenced in a study of T-cell memory formation after mild COVID-19. From the 5' RACE reads, TCRdb called clonotypes with MiXCR, one entry per CDR3 protein. The table lists approximately 260,000 distinct CDR3 sequences, roughly 18% of them singletons, with 23% in the top ten. Input material: PBMCs or a T cell subset sorted from them (not recorded which). The receptors shown here come from a man between 18 and 35 years old who had mild COVID-19 (a few samples of this study predate the infection). Cell type and time point are not known.

The chain recombines TRBV20-1 with TRBJ2-1; 7 bases match TRBD2. Trimming at V came to 0 bases and at J to 5 bases, leaving 10 bases not matched to a gene. Per germline, CDR1 DFQATT and CDR2 SNEGSKA (reference sequence). The CDR3 has 16 residues. In nucleotides, the CDR3 is TGCAGTGCTAGAGATCCGGGACTAACCGCGGACAATGAGCAGTTCTTC. Protein product: CSARDPGLTADNEQFF.

The chain employs TRBV7-2 and TRBJ1-3, with unresolved D. The germline CDR1 and CDR2 sequences are SGHTA and FQGNSA. Trimming pared 1 base from V and 0 bases from J, leaving 4 bases between. CDR3 length equals 14 residues. The CDR3 reads CASSLGVSGNTIYF. The CDR3 DNA is TGTGCCAGCAGCTTAGGGGTCTCTGGAAACACCATATATTTT.

The chain joins TRBV15 to TRBJ2-5; maybe TRBD2 (6 bases). Trimming removed 0 bases from V and 2 bases from J, with 10 bases in between. This CDR3 contains 15 residues. The germline gives CDR1 LNHNV, CDR2 YYDKDF (reference sequence). The CDR3 spells CATSRDQAGQETQYF. CDR3 nucleotides: TGTGCCACCAGCAGAGATCAGGCGGGGCAAGAGACCCAGTACTTC.

This clonotype was counted only a few times. The rearrangement uses TRBV12-3 or TRBV12-4 and TRBJ2-2, with a possible D match to TRBD1 (5 bases). There are 16 residues in the CDR3. Trimming took off 2 bases at V and 4 bases at J, with 14 bases between the two ends. The DNA for the CDR3 is TGTGCCAGCAGTTTATTTACCCAAACAGGCACCGGGGAGCTGTTTTTT. This gives the protein CASSLFTQTGTGELFF.

A few counts support this clonotype. This chain connects TRBV4-3 to TRBJ1-2; D not resolved. Germline assignment: CDR1 LGHNA and CDR2 YSLEER. Between the trimmed V and J ends, which lost 4 bases and 7 bases, there was a span of 13 bases. CDR3 length: 13 amino acids. CDR3 sequence: CASSPHGAGGYTF. CDR3 coding DNA: TGCGCCAGCAGCCCTCACGGAGCCGGTGGCTACACCTTC.

J is TRBJ1-2 and V is TRBV4-3; unclear D gene. Looked up from germline, CDR1 is LGHNA and CDR2 is YSLEER. The CDR3 contains 15 residues. V shed 0 bases and J shed 0 bases, with 8 bases lying between them. The CDR3 region is CASSQDSSSNYGYTF. The DNA for the CDR3 is TGCGCCAGCAGCCAAGATTCGTCCTCTAACTATGGCTACACCTTC.

This clonotype was counted a few times. CDR3 DNA: TGTGCCAGCTCAGGACAGGGGAGGGATTCACCCCTCCACTTT. Translation gives CASSGQGRDSPLHF. The chain employs TRBV7-8 and TRBJ1-6; TRBD1 aligns across 9 bases. J gave up 8 bases and V 8 bases, and 7 bases lay outside the gene matches. Germline loops: CDR1 SGHVS, CDR2 FQNEAQ. The CDR3 has 14 residues.

The table lists this clonotype with a few counts. CDR3 sequence (DNA): TGTGCCAGCAGCCTATGGGAGGTTACGAACACCGGGGAGCTGTTTTTT. Protein sequence: CASSLWEVTNTGELFF. The chain combines TRBV9 with TRBJ2-2, with D possibly TRBD2 on 6 matching bases. Trimming stripped 4 bases from V and 0 bases from J, with 13 bases between. This CDR3 region has 16 residues. Germline V gene sequence: CDR1 SGDLS, CDR2 YYNGEE.